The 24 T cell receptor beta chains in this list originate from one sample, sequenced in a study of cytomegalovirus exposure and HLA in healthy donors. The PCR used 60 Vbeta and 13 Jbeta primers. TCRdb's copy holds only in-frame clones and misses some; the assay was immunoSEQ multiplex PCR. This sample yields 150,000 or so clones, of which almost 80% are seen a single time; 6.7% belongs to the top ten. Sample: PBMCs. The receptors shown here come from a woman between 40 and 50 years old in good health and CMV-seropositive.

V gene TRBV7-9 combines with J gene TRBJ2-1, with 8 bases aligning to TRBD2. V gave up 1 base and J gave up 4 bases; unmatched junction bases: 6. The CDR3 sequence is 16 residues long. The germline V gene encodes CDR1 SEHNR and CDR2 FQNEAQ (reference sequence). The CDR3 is CASSLVGGGQYNEQFF. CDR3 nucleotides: TGTGCCAGCAGCTTAGTGGGCGGGGGGCAGTACAATGAGCAGTTCTTC.

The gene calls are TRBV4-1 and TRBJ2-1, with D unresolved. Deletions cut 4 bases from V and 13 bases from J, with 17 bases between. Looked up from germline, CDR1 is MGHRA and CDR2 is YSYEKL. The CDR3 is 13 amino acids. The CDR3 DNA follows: TGCGCCAGCAGCCCGACAACCGCCAGTCCCCAGTTCTTC. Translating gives CASSPTTASPQFF.

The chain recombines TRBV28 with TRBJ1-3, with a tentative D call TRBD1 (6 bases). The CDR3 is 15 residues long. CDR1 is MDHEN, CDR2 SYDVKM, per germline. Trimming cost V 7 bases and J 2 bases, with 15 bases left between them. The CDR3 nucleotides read TGTGCCAGCATCCCGGCACAGGGTGCTGGAAACACCATATATTTT. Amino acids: CASIPAQGAGNTIYF.

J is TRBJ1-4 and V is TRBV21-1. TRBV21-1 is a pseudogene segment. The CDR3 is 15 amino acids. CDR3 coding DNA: TGTGCCAGCAGCAAATTGCGGGTATTGGAGGAAAAACTGTTTTTT. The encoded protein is CASSKLRVLEEKLFF.

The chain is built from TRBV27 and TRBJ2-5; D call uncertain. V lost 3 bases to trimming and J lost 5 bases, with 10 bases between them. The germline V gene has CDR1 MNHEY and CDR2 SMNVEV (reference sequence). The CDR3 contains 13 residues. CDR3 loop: CASSLRRRETQYF. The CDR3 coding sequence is TGTGCCAGCAGTTTGAGGCGTAGGGAGACCCAGTACTTC.

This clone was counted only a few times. The CDR3 loop is CASSSQGPDNSPLHF. The CDR3 coding sequence is TGTGCCAGCAGCTCGCAGGGGCCCGATAATTCACCCCTCCACTTT. V gene TRBV11-2 combines with J gene TRBJ1-6, with TRBD1 as a possible D gene (6 bases). The V and J ends lost 4 bases and 5 bases respectively, with 12 bases between them. Germline loops: CDR1 SGHAT, CDR2 FQNNGV. The CDR3 sequence is 15 residues long.

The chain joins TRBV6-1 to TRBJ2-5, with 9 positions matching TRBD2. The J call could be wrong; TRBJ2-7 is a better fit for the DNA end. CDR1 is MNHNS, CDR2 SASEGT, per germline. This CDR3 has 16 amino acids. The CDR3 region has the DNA TGTGCCAGCAGTGACCCAGCGGGGGGCGCTCCGTACGAGCAGTACTTC. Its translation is CASSDPAGGAPYEQYF.

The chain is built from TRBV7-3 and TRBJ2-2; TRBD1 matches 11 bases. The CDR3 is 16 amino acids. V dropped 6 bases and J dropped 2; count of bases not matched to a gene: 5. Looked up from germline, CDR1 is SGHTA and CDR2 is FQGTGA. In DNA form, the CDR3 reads TGTGCCAGCAGTCCCGGACAGGGGGCAAACACCGGGGAGCTGTTTTTT. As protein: CASSPGQGANTGELFF. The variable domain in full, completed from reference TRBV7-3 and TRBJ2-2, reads GAGVSQTPSNKVTEKGKYVELRCDPISGHTALYWYRQSLGQGPEFLIYFQGTGAADDSGLPNDRFFAVRPEGSVSTLKIQRTERGDSAVYLCASSPGQGANTGELFFGEGSRLTVL.

The CDR3 DNA reads TGTGCCATCGGGGGGGGCGCGCCCAGGGATGAGCAGTTCTTC. It yields the protein CAIGGGAPRDEQFF. The chain links TRBV10-3 to TRBJ2-1, with D possibly TRBD2 on 7 matching bases. Deletions cut 8 bases from V and 8 bases from J, with 19 bases between. The CDR3 spans 14 residues. The germline CDR1 and CDR2 sequences are ENHRY and SYGVKD.

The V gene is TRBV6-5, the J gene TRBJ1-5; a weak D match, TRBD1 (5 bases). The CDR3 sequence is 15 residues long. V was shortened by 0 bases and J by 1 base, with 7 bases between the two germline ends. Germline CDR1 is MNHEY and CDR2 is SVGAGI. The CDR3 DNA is TGTGCCAGCAGTTACTCCAGGGTCAGCAATCAGCCCCAGCATTTT. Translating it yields CASSYSRVSNQPQHF.

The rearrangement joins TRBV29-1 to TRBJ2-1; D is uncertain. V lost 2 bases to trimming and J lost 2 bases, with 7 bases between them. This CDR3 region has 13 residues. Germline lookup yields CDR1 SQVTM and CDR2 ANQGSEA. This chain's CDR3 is CSVEPVTYNEQFF. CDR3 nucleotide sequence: TGCAGCGTTGAACCGGTAACCTACAATGAGCAGTTCTTC.

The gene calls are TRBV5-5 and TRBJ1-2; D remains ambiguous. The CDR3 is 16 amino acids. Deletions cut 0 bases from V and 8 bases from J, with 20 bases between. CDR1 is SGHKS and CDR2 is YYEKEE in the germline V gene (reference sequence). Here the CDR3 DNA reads TGTGCCAGCAGCTTGGAACCGACCGGGATACAGATAGGCTACACCTTC. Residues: CASSLEPTGIQIGYTF. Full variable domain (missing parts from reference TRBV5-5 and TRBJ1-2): DAGVTQSPTHLIKTRGQQVTLRCSPISGHKSVSWYQQVLGQGPQFIFQYYEKEERGRGNFPDRFSARQFPNYSSELNVNALLLGDSALYLCASSLEPTGIQIGYTFGSGTRLTVV.

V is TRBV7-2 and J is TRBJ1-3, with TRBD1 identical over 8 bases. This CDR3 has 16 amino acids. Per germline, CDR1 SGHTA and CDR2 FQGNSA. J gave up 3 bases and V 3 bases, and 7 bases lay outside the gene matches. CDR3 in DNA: TGTGCCAGCAGCTTTAGCGGCACAGGGGGTGGAAACACCATATATTTT. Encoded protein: CASSFSGTGGGNTIYF.

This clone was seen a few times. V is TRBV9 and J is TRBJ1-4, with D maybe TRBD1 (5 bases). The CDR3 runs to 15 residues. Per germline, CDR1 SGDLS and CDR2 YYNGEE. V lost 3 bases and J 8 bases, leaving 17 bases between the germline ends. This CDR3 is CASSERGGIREKLFF. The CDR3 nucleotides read TGTGCCAGCAGCGAGAGGGGAGGGATTCGGGAAAAACTGTTTTTT.

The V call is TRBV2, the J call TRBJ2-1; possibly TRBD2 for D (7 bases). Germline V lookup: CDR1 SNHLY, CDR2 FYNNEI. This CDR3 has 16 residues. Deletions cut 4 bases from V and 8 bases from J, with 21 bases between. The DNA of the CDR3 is TGTGCCAGCAGTGTTGAGGGGGGGCTACGAGCGGATGAGCAGTTCTTC. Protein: CASSVEGGLRADEQFF.

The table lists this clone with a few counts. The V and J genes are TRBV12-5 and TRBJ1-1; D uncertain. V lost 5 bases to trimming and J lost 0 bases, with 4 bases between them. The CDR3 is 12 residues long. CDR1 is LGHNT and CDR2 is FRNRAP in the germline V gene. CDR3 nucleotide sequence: TGTGCTAGTGGTACTTTGAACACTGAAGCTTTCTTT. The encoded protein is CASGTLNTEAFF.

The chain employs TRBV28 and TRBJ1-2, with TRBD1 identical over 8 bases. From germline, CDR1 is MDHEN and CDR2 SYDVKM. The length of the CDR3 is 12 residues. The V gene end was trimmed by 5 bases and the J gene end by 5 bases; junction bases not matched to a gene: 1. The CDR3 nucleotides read TGTGCCAGCAGTACAGGGGGTTATGGCTACACCTTC. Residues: CASSTGGYGYTF.

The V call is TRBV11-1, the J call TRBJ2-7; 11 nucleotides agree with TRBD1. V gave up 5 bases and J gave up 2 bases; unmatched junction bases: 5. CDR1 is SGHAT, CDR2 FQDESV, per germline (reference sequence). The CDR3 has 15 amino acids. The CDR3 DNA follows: TGTGCCAGCAGCGGCCGGGACAGGGGGGCCTACGAGCAGTACTTC. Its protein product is CASSGRDRGAYEQYF.

CDR3 in amino acids: CASSADRGLYNEQFF. The DNA for the CDR3 is TGTGCCAGCAGTGCTGACAGGGGGCTCTACAATGAGCAGTTCTTC. The chain combines TRBV2 with TRBJ2-1, with TRBD1 matching over 10 bases. The CDR3 is 15 amino acids. Germline-derived CDR1 and CDR2 are SNHLY and FYNNEI. The V and J ends lost 4 bases and 3 bases, in that order; junction bases with no gene match: 3.

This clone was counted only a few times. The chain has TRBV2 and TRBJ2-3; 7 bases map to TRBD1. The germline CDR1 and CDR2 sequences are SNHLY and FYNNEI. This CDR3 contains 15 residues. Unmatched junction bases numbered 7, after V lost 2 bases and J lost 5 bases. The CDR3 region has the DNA TGTGCCAGCAGTGAACAGGGGACAGCTCGAGATACGCAGTATTTT. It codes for CASSEQGTARDTQYF.

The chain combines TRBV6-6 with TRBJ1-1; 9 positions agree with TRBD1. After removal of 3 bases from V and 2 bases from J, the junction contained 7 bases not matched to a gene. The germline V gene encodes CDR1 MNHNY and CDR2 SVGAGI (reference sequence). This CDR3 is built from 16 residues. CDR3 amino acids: CASSYGGTGRNTEAFF. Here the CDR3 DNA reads TGTGCCAGCAGTTATGGGGGGACAGGGCGAAACACTGAAGCTTTCTTT.

The CDR3 sequence: CASSLAQRGGSYNEQFF. In DNA, the CDR3 is TGTGCCAGCAGCTTGGCTCAGCGGGGGGGCTCCTACAATGAGCAGTTCTTC. V is TRBV5-4 and J is TRBJ2-1, with 10 nucleotides matching TRBD2. CDR1 and CDR2 (germline): SGHNT, YYREEE (reference sequence). The CDR3 is 17 amino acids. The V and J ends lost 0 bases and 0 bases, in that order; junction bases with no gene match: 3.

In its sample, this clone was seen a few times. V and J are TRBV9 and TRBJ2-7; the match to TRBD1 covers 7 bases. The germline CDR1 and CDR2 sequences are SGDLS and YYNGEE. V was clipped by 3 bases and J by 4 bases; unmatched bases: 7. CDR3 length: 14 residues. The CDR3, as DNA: TGTGCCAGCAGCGCCCGGGACAGAAATTACGAGCAGTACTTC. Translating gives CASSARDRNYEQYF. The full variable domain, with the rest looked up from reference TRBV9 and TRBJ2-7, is DSGVTQTPKHLITATGQRVTLRCSPRSGDLSVYWYQQSLDQGLQFLIQYYNGEERAKGNILERFSAQQFPDLHSELNLSSLELGDSALYFCASSARDRNYEQYFGPGTRLTVT.

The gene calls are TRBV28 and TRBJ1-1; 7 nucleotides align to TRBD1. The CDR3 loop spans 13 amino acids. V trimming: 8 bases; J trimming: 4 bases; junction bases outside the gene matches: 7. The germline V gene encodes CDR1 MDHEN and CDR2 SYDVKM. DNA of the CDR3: TGTGCCAGCCGTTCTCAGGGGGGCACTGAAGCTTTCTTT. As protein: CASRSQGGTEAFF.